The clone carrying this T cell receptor (beta chain) occurred many times. The entry originates in a study of T cells after posttransplantation cyclophosphamide. The CDR3 extends over 14 amino acids. Germline V gives CDR1 KGHDR, CDR2 SFDVKD. V was trimmed by 1 base and J by 10 bases, leaving 13 bases between them. The protocol was immunoSEQ multiplex PCR, while the TCRdb copy is restricted to in-frame clones and leaves out a portion. This repertoire holds almost 35,000 clones, and none appear only once. The sequence came from a woman aged 45-59 years in good health and a related stem cell transplant donor. The chain employs TRBV24-1 and TRBJ2-1; possibly TRBD2 for D (6 bases). The sequenced material came from PBMCs. In nucleotides, the CDR3 is TGTGCCACCAGTGATTTCGGAGGGAGCGGAGAGCAGTTCTTC. The encoded protein is CATSDFGGSGEQFF.